These T cell receptor beta chains were read from a single sample in a study of PD-L1 blockade in urothelial cancer. Method: immunoSEQ multiplex PCR; TCRdb's copy keeps in-frame clones and lacks some. Among 30,000 to 40,000 clones, 80% to 90% were seen once, and the ten largest hold 6.5% to 8.5%. Source: PBMCs, taken around atezolizumab (anti-PD-L1) treatment. The receptors were sampled from a man aged 60-69 years with urothelial cancer. Both conserved end residues are part of each CDR3. D genes are given only for firm matches. A row's size may be missing; if present it is once, few, many or a size class.

TRBJ1-1 - - TRBV27 CASRFQGLPGTAFF TGTGCCAGCAGATTTCAGGGTCTTCCCGGAACAGCTTTCTTT
TRBJ1-5 - TRBD1 TRBV30 CAFGAGGRGSNQPQHF TGTGCCTTCGGGGCAGGGGGAAGGGGTAGCAATCAGCCCCAGCATTTT
TRBJ2-2 few TRBD2 TRBV10-3 CASREGREGGELFF TGTGCCTCAAGGGAGGGCAGGGAAGGCGGGGAGCTGTTTTTT
TRBJ2-5 - TRBD2 TRBV7-9 CASIDSGGRGETQYF TGTGCCAGCATCGATAGTGGCGGGAGGGGAGAGACCCAGTACTTC
TRBJ2-3 - TRBD2 TRBV7-8 CASSFKVAGHTDTQYF TGTGCCAGCAGCTTCAAGGTAGCGGGCCACACAGATACGCAGTATTTT
TRBJ2-3 once TRBD2 TRBV10-1 CAGSKGLAGNTDTQYF TGCGCCGGCTCAAAAGGGCTAGCGGGGAATACAGATACGCAGTATTTT
TRBJ1-5 - TRBD1 TRBV19 CASRGTENQPQHF TGTGCCAGTAGAGGGACAGAGAATCAGCCCCAGCATTTT
TRBJ2-3 - TRBD2 TRBV28 CASSLNPRLAGGADTQYF TGTGCCAGCAGTTTAAATCCCCGACTAGCGGGGGGGGCAGATACGCAGTATTTT
TRBJ2-7 once - TRBV28 CASSLVSDSYEQYF TGTGCCAGCAGTTTAGTGTCAGACTCCTACGAGCAGTACTTC
TRBJ2-4 - - TRBV10-3 CAISEGVASIQYF TGTGCCATCAGTGAGGGGGTAGCGTCGATTCAGTACTTC
TRBJ1-5 - TRBD1 TRBV18 CASSPDRGLNQPQHF TGTGCCAGCTCACCAGACAGGGGGCTCAATCAGCCCCAGCATTTT
TRBJ2-5 - - TRBV5-6 CASSFMGPATQETQYF TGTGCCAGCAGCTTCATGGGGCCGGCGACCCAAGAGACCCAGTACTTC
TRBJ2-7 - - TRBV14 CASSSDIAYEQYF TGTGCCAGCAGCTCGGACATCGCCTACGAGCAGTACTTC
TRBJ2-2 - TRBD2 TRBV19 CASSIKLAGYGELFF TGTGCCAGTAGTATAAAACTAGCGGGGTACGGGGAGCTGTTTTTT
TRBJ2-5 - TRBD1 TRBV4-2 CASSARPDRDETQYF TGTGCCAGCAGCGCCCGACCAGACAGGGATGAGACCCAGTACTTC
TRBJ2-7 - - TRBV5-1 CASSPNLGRGGYEQYF TGCGCCAGCAGCCCAAACTTAGGTCGGGGTGGCTACGAGCAGTACTTC
TRBJ2-3 - TRBD2 TRBV7-9 CASSSSGGAIDTQYF TGTGCCAGCAGCTCGAGCGGGGGGGCTATAGATACGCAGTATTTT
TRBJ1-1 - - TRBV5-1 CASSLEPRTEAFF TGCGCCAGCAGCTTAGAGCCCCGCACTGAAGCTTTCTTT
TRBJ2-1 - - TRBV9 CASSADPTGTYNEQFF TGTGCCAGCAGCGCGGACCCGACAGGAACCTACAATGAGCAGTTCTTC
TRBJ1-4 - TRBD1 TRBV4-1 CASSPRPGQRQGRTNEKLFF TGCGCCAGCAGCCCCCGACCGGGACAGCGCCAGGGGAGGACTAATGAAAAACTGTTTTTT
TRBJ1-1 - TRBD1 TRBV20-1 CRGTGYTEAFF TGCAGGGGGACAGGGTACACTGAAGCTTTCTTT
TRBJ1-1 - - TRBV19 CASSINQNTEAFF TGTGCCAGTAGTATAAATCAGAACACTGAAGCTTTCTTT
TRBJ1-5 - TRBD1 TRBV7-8 CASSWGQGGFGNQPQHF TGTGCCAGCAGCTGGGGACAGGGGGGGTTTGGCAATCAGCCCCAGCATTTT
TRBJ1-6 - TRBD1 TRBV30 CAWSPDRGNSPLHF TGTGCCTGGAGCCCCGACAGGGGAAATTCACCCCTCCACTTT
TRBJ1-3 - TRBD1 TRBV7-2 CASSPGQSSGNTIYF TGTGCCAGCAGCCCGGGACAGAGCTCTGGAAACACCATATATTTT
TRBJ2-7 - - TRBV10-1 CASSRGSAEQYF TGCGCCAGCAGTCGGGGGTCCGCCGAGCAGTACTTC
TRBJ1-4 - TRBD1 TRBV15 CAASGGGDSNEKLFF TGTGCCGCTAGTGGAGGGGGCGATTCTAATGAAAAACTGTTTTTT
TRBJ1-6 - - TRBV21-1 CASSPGVARRPLHF TGTGCCAGCAGTCCGGGGGTGGCCCGCCGTCCCCTCCACTTT
TRBJ2-7 - TRBD1 TRBV11-2 CASRPPGQGPSEQYF TGTGCCAGCAGACCCCCGGGACAGGGCCCATCCGAGCAGTACTTC
TRBJ2-6 - - TRBV7-3 CASSQYSGANVLTF TGTGCCAGCAGCCAGTACTCTGGGGCCAACGTCCTGACTTTC
TRBJ1-1 - - TRBV21-1 CASSKAGGYIGVNTEAFF TGTGCCAGCAGCAAAGCAGGGGGCTATATCGGGGTGAACACTGAAGCTTTCTTT
TRBJ2-5 - TRBD2 TRBV15 CATSRGLAGGETQYF TGTGCCACCAGCCGGGGACTAGCGGGGGGAGAGACCCAGTACTTC
TRBJ2-5 - - TRBV5-6 CASSLGTVETQYF TGTGCCAGCAGCTTGGGTACGGTAGAGACCCAGTACTTC
TRBJ1-5 few - TRBV7-2 CASTSDRNQPQHF TGTGCCAGCACCTCGGACAGAAATCAGCCCCAGCATTTT
TRBJ2-4 - - TRBV2 CASSRGDRLAKNIQYF TGTGCCAGCAGTAGGGGGGACAGACTAGCCAAAAACATTCAGTACTTC
TRBJ1-6 - - TRBV5-8 CASSRVLNSPLHF TGTGCCAGCAGTCGGGTCCTCAATTCACCCCTCCACTTT
TRBJ1-5 - TRBD1 TRBV2 CASSVGQGVNQPQHF TGTGCCAGCAGCGTGGGACAGGGAGTCAATCAGCCCCAGCATTTT
TRBJ2-3 once - TRBV18 CASSRDFEGTQYF TGTGCCAGCTCACGGGACTTCGAAGGGACGCAGTATTTT
TRBJ1-6 - - TRBV14 CASSQDFRTDPLHF TGTGCCAGCAGCCAAGATTTTAGGACTGATCCCCTCCACTTT
TRBJ1-1 - - TRBV5-8 CASSLMANEAFF TGTGCCAGCAGCTTGATGGCAAATGAAGCTTTCTTT
TRBJ2-7 few TRBD1 TRBV9 CASSVEGQRTDEQYF TGTGCCAGCAGCGTAGAGGGACAGCGGACTGACGAGCAGTACTTC
TRBJ1-2 few - TRBV6-5 CASSYKDTDYGYTF TGTGCCAGCAGTTACAAGGACACCGACTATGGCTACACCTTC
TRBJ1-6 - - TRBV19 CASSMRTDNSPLHF TGTGCCAGTAGTATGCGGACAGATAATTCACCCCTCCACTTT
TRBJ1-2 once TRBD1 TRBV6-1 CASTAGQASYGYTF TGTGCCAGCACCGCCGGACAGGCCAGCTATGGCTACACCTTC
TRBJ1-5 - - TRBV16 CASSRGDPTNQPQHF TGTGCCAGCAGTCGGGGTGACCCAACCAATCAGCCCCAGCATTTT
TRBJ1-5 few TRBD1 TRBV4-1 CASSQGQIGSNQPQHF TGCGCCAGCAGCCAGGGACAGATTGGTAGCAATCAGCCCCAGCATTTT
TRBJ2-3 - TRBD1 TRBV6-1 CASTTGTDSTDTQYF TGTGCCAGCACAACCGGGACAGATAGCACAGATACGCAGTATTTT
TRBJ2-3 - - TRBV28 CATLTDTQYF TGTGCCACACTCACAGATACGCAGTATTTT
TRBJ2-1 few - TRBV9 CASSQGVDEQFF TGTGCCAGCAGTCAGGGCGTGGATGAGCAGTTCTTC
TRBJ1-4 - - TRBV6-5 CASSTNRATDEKLFF TGTGCCAGCAGTACGAACCGAGCAACCGATGAAAAACTGTTTTTT
TRBJ2-3 once - TRBV21-1 CASSKKHRSKDTQYF TGTGCCAGCAGCAAAAAGCACCGGAGCAAGGATACGCAGTATTTT
TRBJ1-6 - - TRBV5-6 CASSLGQKNSPLHF TGTGCCAGCAGCTTGGGACAGAAAAATTCACCCCTCCACTTT
TRBJ1-1 - TRBD1 TRBV6-1 CASSEAYRGDTEAFF TGTGCCAGCAGTGAAGCTTACAGGGGGGACACTGAAGCTTTCTTT